One sample yielded the 26 T cell receptor beta chains listed below, sequenced in a study of molecular identifiers for immune sequencing clone quantification. TCRdb re-called the PCR reads through MiXCR, storing one row per CDR3 protein. The sample has 600,000 to 650,000 distinct CDR3 sequences, about 20% seen once. The specimen sequenced was naive CD8+ T cells from blood, with Jurkat cell RNA spiked in. Subset described: FACS-sorted CD8+CD4-CCR7+CD45RA+ naive T cells. Receptors were obtained from a human donor in good health. Some libraries in this study had Jurkat cell RNA spiked in.

The V and J genes are TRBV19 and TRBJ2-1; D is unresolved. This CDR3 region has 13 residues. The ends were cut back, 1 base at V and 8 bases at J, with 9 bases in the middle. The germline V gene encodes CDR1 LNHDA and CDR2 SQIVND (reference sequence). The CDR3 DNA reads TGTGCCAGTAGTATAGGCCGGCAGGATGAGCAGTTCTTC. As protein: CASSIGRQDEQFF.

This clonotype turned up a few times. The V call is TRBV28, the J call TRBJ2-1, with 9 nucleotides matching TRBD2. Germline V gene lookup returns CDR1 MDHEN and CDR2 SYDVKM. V shed 2 bases and J 8 bases; nucleotides not matched to a gene: 10. The CDR3 totals 16 residues. The CDR3 DNA follows: TGTGCCAGCAGTTTACGCGGTGATAGCGGGAGATATGAGCAGTTCTTC. It codes for CASSLRGDSGRYEQFF. The full variable domain, with the rest looked up from reference TRBV28 and TRBJ2-1, is DVKVTQSSRYLVKRTGEKVFLECVQDMDHENMFWYRQDPGLGLRLIYFSYDVKMKEKGDIPEGYSVSREKKERFSLILESASTNQTSMYLCASSLRGDSGRYEQFFGPGTRLTVL.

With regard to this clonotype: At one end the junction does not follow the germline gene, possibly because of a read error. This chain connects TRBV4-1 to TRBJ2-3, with D possibly being TRBD1 or TRBD2 (5 bases each). Germline V CDR1 and CDR2: MGHRA, YSYEKL. The CDR3 has 14 residues. As DNA, the CDR3 is TGCGCCAGCTCCTGGGGAGTTAGCACAGGTACGCAGTATTTT. As protein: CASSWGVSTGTQYF.

This clonotype was counted between two and nine times. Since a much larger clone is just one base distant, this may be a read error. J is TRBJ2-4 and V is TRBV7-6, with D perhaps TRBD1 or TRBD2 (5 bases each). Trimming stripped 4 bases from V and 4 bases from J, with 20 bases between. CDR1 is SGHVS, CDR2 FNYEAQ, per germline. The CDR3 runs 17 residues. The CDR3 sequence: CASSSTPTPGPKNIQYF. The CDR3 DNA reads as TGTGCCAGCAGCTCAACCCCCACCCCGGGGCCAAAAAACATTCAGTACTTC.

This clonotype was counted ten times or more. CDR3 in amino acids: CSARADTTYEQYF. The CDR3 bases are TGCAGTGCTAGAGCAGACACAACCTACGAGCAGTACTTC. The chain recombines TRBV20-1 with TRBJ2-7; D is uncertain. CDR1 is DFQATT, CDR2 SNEGSKA, per germline (reference sequence). The length of the CDR3 is 13 residues. V was cut by 1 base and J by 2 bases, with 9 bases left in between.

This clonotype was recorded many times. V is TRBV4-3 and J is TRBJ2-7; the D gene is possibly TRBD2 (7 bases). V was shortened by 4 bases and J by 6 bases, with 16 bases between the two germline ends. From germline, CDR1 is LGHNA and CDR2 YSLEER. This CDR3 has 14 residues. This chain's CDR3 is CASSPDTGGFEQYF. In DNA, the CDR3 is TGCGCCAGCAGCCCCGACACGGGGGGCTTCGAGCAGTACTTC.

V is TRBV20-1 and J is TRBJ2-7, with 10 bases lining up with TRBD2. With V trimmed by 0 bases and J by 7 bases, 12 bases remained unmatched. This CDR3 is built from 16 residues. Germline loops: CDR1 DFQATT, CDR2 SNEGSKA (reference sequence). The CDR3 loop reads CSARDRGSGGAGEQYF. The CDR3 DNA follows: TGCAGTGCTAGAGATCGAGGCAGCGGGGGGGCGGGGGAGCAGTACTTC.

CDR3 DNA: TGTGCCAGCGCGGGACCTCATACAACTAATGAAAAACTGTTTTTT. Its translation is CASAGPHTTNEKLFF. This chain joins TRBV7-9 and TRBJ1-4, with TRBD1 as a possible D gene (5 bases). The V gene's germline CDR1 is SEHNR and CDR2 FQNEAQ (reference sequence). The CDR3 is 15 residues long. V lost 8 bases and J lost 0, with 13 bases in between.

Comment on this clonotype: Possible read error: a much larger clone is one base away. J is TRBJ2-5 and V is TRBV4-2; the match to TRBD2 covers 9 bases. Germline V lookup: CDR1 LGHNA, CDR2 YNFKEQ. The CDR3 covers 14 residues. CDR3 protein: CASSQVSGSETLYF. The CDR3 bases are TGTGCCAGCAGCCAAGTTAGCGGGAGCGAGACCCTGTACTTC.

This clonotype was seen a handful of times. The rearrangement joins TRBV7-3 to TRBJ2-3, with D tentatively TRBD2 (7 bases). From germline, CDR1 is SGHTA and CDR2 FQGTGA. The CDR3 covers 14 residues. The germline V and J ends were trimmed by 5 bases and 6 bases, with 15 bases remaining between them. CDR3 nucleotide sequence: TGTGCCAGCAGCCATGGGGGGGGCGCGGATACGCAGTATTTT. Protein product: CASSHGGGADTQYF.

This clonotype was observed at least ten times. The V and J genes are TRBV4-1 and TRBJ2-1; 9 nucleotides agree with TRBD1. CDR1 is MGHRA and CDR2 is YSYEKL in the germline V gene. V gave up 3 bases and J gave up 1 base; unmatched junction bases: 4. The CDR3 is 16 residues long. CDR3 in amino acids: CASSQEQGASYNEQFF. CDR3 coding DNA: TGCGCCAGCAGCCAGGAACAGGGGGCATCCTACAATGAGCAGTTCTTC.

This clonotype was seen many times. The V and J genes are TRBV7-8 and TRBJ2-2; D might be TRBD1 (5 bases). There are 15 residues in the CDR3. Germline V gives CDR1 SGHVS, CDR2 FQNEAQ. The V and J ends lost 1 base and 5 bases respectively, with 11 bases between them. The CDR3: CASSLDRLKTGELFF. CDR3 nucleotides: TGTGCCAGCAGCTTAGACAGGCTGAAAACCGGGGAGCTGTTTTTT.

In this sample, this clonotype turned up many times. The chain recombines TRBV5-1 with TRBJ2-7; maybe TRBD2 (6 bases). The CDR3 contains 13 residues. Germline-derived CDR1 and CDR2 are SGHRS and YFSETQ. With 5 bases removed from V and 3 bases from J, the gap between germline ends came to 12 bases. The CDR3 reads CASRQEEGYEQYF. In DNA, the CDR3 is TGCGCCAGCAGGCAGGAGGAGGGCTACGAGCAGTACTTC.

V gene TRBV24-1 combines with J gene TRBJ1-5, with D perhaps TRBD1 (5 bases). CDR1 and CDR2 (germline): KGHDR, SFDVKD. Trimming pared 4 bases from V and 0 bases from J, leaving 9 bases between. This CDR3 has 15 amino acids. The CDR3 nucleotides are TGTGCCACCAGTGAAGGGACCCTTAGCAATCAGCCCCAGCATTTT. This gives the protein CATSEGTLSNQPQHF.

The rearrangement uses TRBV5-1 and TRBJ2-7; 10 nucleotides agree with TRBD1. Germline V gives CDR1 SGHRS, CDR2 YFSETQ. Unmatched junction bases numbered 10, after V lost 4 bases and J lost 3 bases. CDR3 length: 16 residues. The CDR3 protein is CASSPELTGGGYEQYF. CDR3 coding DNA: TGCGCCAGCAGCCCGGAACTGACAGGGGGCGGCTACGAGCAGTACTTC.

Ten or more counts support this clonotype. V is TRBV19 and J is TRBJ2-7, with D tentatively TRBD2 (6 bases). The CDR3 contains 16 residues. Germline V gene sequence: CDR1 LNHDA, CDR2 SQIVND (reference sequence). Trimming took 4 bases from V and 0 from J, leaving 16 bases between them. The CDR3 nucleotides are TGTGCCAGTAGTACCCCCGGCGGGATTAGCTCCTACGAGCAGTACTTC. Protein sequence: CASSTPGGISSYEQYF.

With regard to this clonotype: Given a much more abundant clone one base away, this may be a read error. J is TRBJ2-4 and V is TRBV5-6, with 9 bases that match TRBD1. The CDR3 consists of 15 residues. Germline V gene sequence: CDR1 SGHDT, CDR2 YYEEEE. The chain's CDR3 is CASSFGQGSKNTQYF. The CDR3 DNA reads TGTGCCAGCAGCTTTGGACAGGGGTCCAAAAACACTCAGTACTTC.

Concerning this clonotype: This may be a read error: a much more frequent sequence differs by one nucleotide. The chain uses TRBV3-1 and TRBJ2-7; no clear D gene. This CDR3 spans 15 amino acids. Germline V gene sequence: CDR1 LGHDT, CDR2 YNNKEL (reference sequence). DNA of the CDR3: TGTGCCAGCAGCCATCCAGCCGTGAGCTCCTACGAGCGGTACTTC. As protein: CASSHPAVSSYERYF.

As for this clonotype: An end of the junction does not agree with germline; a read error may underlie this. The V call is TRBV6-5, the J call TRBJ1-5, with D possibly being TRBD1 (5 bases). The CDR3 is 14 residues long. CDR1 is MNHEY, CDR2 SVGAGI, per germline. The CDR3 nucleotides are TGTGCCAGCAGTCAGGGTGACACCAATCGGCCCCAGCATTTT. As protein: CASSQGDTNRPQHF.

This clonotype showed up many times. The V call is TRBV20-1, the J call TRBJ1-6, with 8 positions matching TRBD1. CDR1 and CDR2 from the germline V gene are DFQATT and SNEGSKA (reference sequence). The V gene end was trimmed by 0 bases and the J gene end by 8 bases; junction bases not matched to a gene: 6. There are 15 residues in the CDR3. CDR3 amino acids: CSARDETGGYSPLHF. The CDR3 DNA follows: TGCAGTGCTAGAGATGAAACAGGGGGATATTCACCCCTCCACTTT.

The chain has TRBV13 and TRBJ2-5; 8 bases agree with TRBD1. Germline V gives CDR1 PRHDT, CDR2 FYEKMQ (reference sequence). V trimming: 5 bases; J trimming: 4 bases; junction bases outside the gene matches: 9. This CDR3 has 15 amino acids. The CDR3 protein is CASSQPQGARETQYF. CDR3 sequence (DNA): TGTGCCAGCAGCCAACCCCAGGGGGCTCGAGAGACCCAGTACTTC.

This clonotype occurred many times. The V call is TRBV25-1, the J call TRBJ2-5; unclear D gene. Germline values: CDR1 MGHDK, CDR2 SYGVNS. V was trimmed by 3 bases and J by 1 base, leaving 9 bases between them. The CDR3 is 14 residues long. CDR3: CASSEAGIQETQYF. CDR3 DNA: TGTGCCAGCAGTGAGGCCGGAATCCAAGAGACCCAGTACTTC.

The table lists this clonotype with many counts. The chain employs TRBV5-6 and TRBJ2-3; D unclear. Deletions cut 0 bases from V and 5 bases from J, with 7 bases between. The CDR3 spans 13 residues. The germline CDR1 and CDR2 sequences are SGHDT and YYEEEE. CDR3 DNA: TGTGCCAGCAGCTTGGTCCTCGAAGATACGCAGTATTTT. This codes for CASSLVLEDTQYF.

A note on this clonotype: This may be a read error: a much more frequent sequence differs by one nucleotide. The chain uses TRBV27 and TRBJ2-1; D gene uncertain. Trimming removed 0 bases from V and 7 bases from J, with 13 bases in between. Germline V gene data show CDR1 as MNHEY and CDR2 as SMNVEV (reference sequence). The CDR3 runs 15 residues. CDR3 loop: CASSLSWVRRNEQFF. In DNA form, the CDR3 reads TGTGCCAGCAGTTTATCGTGGGTCAGACGGAATGAGCAGTTCTTC.

In this sample, this clonotype turned up many times. The chain joins TRBV5-1 to TRBJ2-7, with 7 bases aligning to TRBD1. Germline V lookup: CDR1 SGHRS, CDR2 YFSETQ. With V trimmed by 6 bases and J by 2 bases, 8 bases remained unmatched. The CDR3 length is 14 residues. Written as DNA, the CDR3 is TGCGCCAGCAACCTCCGGGACAGACCCTACGAGCAGTACTTC. As protein: CASNLRDRPYEQYF.

The rearrangement links TRBV2 to TRBJ1-2, with 8 bases matching TRBD1. Looked up from germline, CDR1 is SNHLY and CDR2 is FYNNEI. Trimming took 3 bases from V and 2 from J; bases not matched to a gene: 14. The CDR3 contains 18 residues. The CDR3 coding sequence is TGTGCCAGCAGTGATTCCGGACAGGGAGGGGACGAAAACTATGGCTACACCTTC. Its protein product is CASSDSGQGGDENYGYTF.